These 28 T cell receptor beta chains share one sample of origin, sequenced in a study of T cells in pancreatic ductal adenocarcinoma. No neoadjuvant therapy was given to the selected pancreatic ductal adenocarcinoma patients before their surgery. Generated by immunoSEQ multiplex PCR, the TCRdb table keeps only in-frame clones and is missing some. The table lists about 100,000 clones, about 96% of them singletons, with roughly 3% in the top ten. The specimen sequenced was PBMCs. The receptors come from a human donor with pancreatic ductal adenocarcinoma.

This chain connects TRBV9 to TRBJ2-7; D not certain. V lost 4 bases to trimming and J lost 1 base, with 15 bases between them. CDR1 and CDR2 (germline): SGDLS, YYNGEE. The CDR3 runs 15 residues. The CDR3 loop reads CASSPTTYSSYEQYF. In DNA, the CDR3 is TGTGCCAGCAGCCCCACGACATATTCGTCCTACGAGCAGTACTTC.

The CDR3 sequence is CASRPADRLNQPQHF. DNA for the CDR3: TGTGCCAGCAGACCTGCGGACAGACTCAATCAGCCCCAGCATTTT. This chain connects TRBV6-1 to TRBJ1-5; tentative D call: TRBD1 (6 bases). Germline V gene sequence: CDR1 MNHNS, CDR2 SASEGT. The CDR3 length is 15 residues. Trimming shortened V by 6 bases and J by 3 bases, and 15 bases separated the two germline ends.

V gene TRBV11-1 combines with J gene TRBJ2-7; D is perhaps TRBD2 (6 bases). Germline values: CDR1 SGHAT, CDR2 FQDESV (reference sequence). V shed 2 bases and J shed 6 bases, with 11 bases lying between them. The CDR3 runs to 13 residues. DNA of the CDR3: TGTGCCAGCAGCTTATCCGGGAGCTTCGAGCAGTACTTC. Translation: CASSLSGSFEQYF.

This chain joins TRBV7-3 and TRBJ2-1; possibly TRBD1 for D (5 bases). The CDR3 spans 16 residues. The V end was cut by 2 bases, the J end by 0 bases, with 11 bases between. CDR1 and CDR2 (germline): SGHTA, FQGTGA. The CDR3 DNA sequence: TGTGCCAGCAGCTTAGGTGACAGCATCTCCTACAATGAGCAGTTCTTC. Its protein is CASSLGDSISYNEQFF.

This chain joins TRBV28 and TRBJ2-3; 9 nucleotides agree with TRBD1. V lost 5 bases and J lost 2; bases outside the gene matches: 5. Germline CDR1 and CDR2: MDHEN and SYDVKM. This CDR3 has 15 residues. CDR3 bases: TGTGCCAGCAGTCCCTGGACAGGGGCCACAGATACGCAGTATTTT. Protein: CASSPWTGATDTQYF. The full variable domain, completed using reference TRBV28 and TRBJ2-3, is DVKVTQSSRYLVKRTGEKVFLECVQDMDHENMFWYRQDPGLGLRLIYFSYDVKMKEKGDIPEGYSVSREKKERFSLILESASTNQTSMYLCASSPWTGATDTQYFGPGTRLTVL.

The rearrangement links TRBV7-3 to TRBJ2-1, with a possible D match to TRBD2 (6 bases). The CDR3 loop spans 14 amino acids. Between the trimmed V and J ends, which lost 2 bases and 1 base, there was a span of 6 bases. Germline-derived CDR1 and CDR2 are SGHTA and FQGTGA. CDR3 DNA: TGTGCCAGCAGCTTAGCGGGGTCCTACAATGAGCAGTTCTTC. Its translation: CASSLAGSYNEQFF.

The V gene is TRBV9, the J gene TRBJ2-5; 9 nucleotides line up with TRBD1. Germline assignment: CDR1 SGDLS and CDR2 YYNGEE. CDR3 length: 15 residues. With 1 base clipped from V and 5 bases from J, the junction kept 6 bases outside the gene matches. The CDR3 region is CASSVWTGATETQYF. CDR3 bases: TGTGCCAGCAGCGTATGGACAGGGGCGACGGAGACCCAGTACTTC.

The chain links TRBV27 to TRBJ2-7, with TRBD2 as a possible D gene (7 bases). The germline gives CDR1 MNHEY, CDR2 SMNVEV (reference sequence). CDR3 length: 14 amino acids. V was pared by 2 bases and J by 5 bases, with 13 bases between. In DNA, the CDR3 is TGTGCCAGCAGTTTAAGAAGGGGGAGGGACGAGCAGTACTTC. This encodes CASSLRRGRDEQYF.

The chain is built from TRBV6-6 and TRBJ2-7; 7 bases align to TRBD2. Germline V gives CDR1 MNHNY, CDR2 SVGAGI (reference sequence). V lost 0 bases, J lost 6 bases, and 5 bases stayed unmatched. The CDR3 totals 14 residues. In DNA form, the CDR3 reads TGTGCCAGCAGTTACTCGCGCGGGGGAGGCGAGCAGTACTTC. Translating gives CASSYSRGGGEQYF.

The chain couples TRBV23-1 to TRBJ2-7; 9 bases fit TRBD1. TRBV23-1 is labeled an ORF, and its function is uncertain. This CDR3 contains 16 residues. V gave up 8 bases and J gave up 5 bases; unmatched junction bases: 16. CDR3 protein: CASSMFRDRELHEQYF. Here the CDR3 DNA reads TGCGCCAGCTCGATGTTTAGGGACAGGGAACTCCACGAGCAGTACTTC.

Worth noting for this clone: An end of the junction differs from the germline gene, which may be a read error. The CDR3 region is CSAGRGNF. In DNA, the CDR3 is TGCAGTGCTGGCAGGGGGAACTTC. The chain is built from TRBV20-1 and TRBJ2-4; 7 nucleotides line up with TRBD1. The CDR3 runs to 8 residues. The germline gives CDR1 DFQATT, CDR2 SNEGSKA (reference sequence).

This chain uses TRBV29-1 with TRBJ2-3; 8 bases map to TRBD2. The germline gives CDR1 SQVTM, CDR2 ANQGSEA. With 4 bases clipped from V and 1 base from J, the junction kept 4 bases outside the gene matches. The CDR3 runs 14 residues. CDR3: CSVGPTSGTDTQYF. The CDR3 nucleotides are TGCAGCGTTGGTCCGACTAGCGGCACAGATACGCAGTATTTT.

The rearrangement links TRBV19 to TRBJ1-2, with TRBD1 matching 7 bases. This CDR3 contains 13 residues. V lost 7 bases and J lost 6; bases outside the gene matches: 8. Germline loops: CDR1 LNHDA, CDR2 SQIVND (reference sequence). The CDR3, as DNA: TGTGCCAGTAACCTTGACAGGGACCATGGCTACACCTTC. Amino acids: CASNLDRDHGYTF.

The CDR3 sequence is CASSREDLNQPQHF. In nucleotides, the CDR3 is TGCGCCAGCAGCCGGGAGGATCTCAATCAGCCCCAGCATTTT. V usage is TRBV4-1 and J usage is TRBJ1-5; D is unresolved. Trimming stripped 4 bases from V and 3 bases from J, with 10 bases between. CDR3 size: 14 residues. Looked up from germline, CDR1 is MGHRA and CDR2 is YSYEKL.

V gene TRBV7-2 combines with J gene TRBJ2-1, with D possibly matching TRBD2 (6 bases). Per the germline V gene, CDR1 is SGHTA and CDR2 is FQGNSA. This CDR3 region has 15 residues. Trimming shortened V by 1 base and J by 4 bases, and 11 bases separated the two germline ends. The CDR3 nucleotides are TGTGCCAGCAGCTTAGTTAGCGGATTTTACAATGAGCAGTTCTTC. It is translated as CASSLVSGFYNEQFF.

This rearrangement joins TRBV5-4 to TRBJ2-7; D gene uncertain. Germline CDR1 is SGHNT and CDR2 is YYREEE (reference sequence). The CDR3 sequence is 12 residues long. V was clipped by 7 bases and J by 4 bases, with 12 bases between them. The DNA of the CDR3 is TGTGCCAGCTTCAAGGCTAGGTACGAGCAGTACTTC. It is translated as CASFKARYEQYF.

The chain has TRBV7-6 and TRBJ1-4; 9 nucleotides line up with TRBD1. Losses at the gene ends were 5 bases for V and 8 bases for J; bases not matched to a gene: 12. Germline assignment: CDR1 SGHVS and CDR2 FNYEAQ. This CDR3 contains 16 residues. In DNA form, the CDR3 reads TGTGCCAGCAGCCTGGCCCCGGGACAGGGTACGGAAAAACTGTTTTTT. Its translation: CASSLAPGQGTEKLFF.

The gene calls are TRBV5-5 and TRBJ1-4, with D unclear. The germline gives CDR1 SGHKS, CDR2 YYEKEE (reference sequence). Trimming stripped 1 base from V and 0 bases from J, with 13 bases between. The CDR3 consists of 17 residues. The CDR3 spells CASSLSVPRATNEKLFF. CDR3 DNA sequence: TGTGCCAGCAGCTTGTCGGTTCCCCGTGCAACTAATGAAAAACTGTTTTTT.

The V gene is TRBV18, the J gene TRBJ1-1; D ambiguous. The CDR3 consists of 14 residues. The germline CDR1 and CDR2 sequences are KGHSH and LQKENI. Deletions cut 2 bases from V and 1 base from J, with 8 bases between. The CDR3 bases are TGTGCCAGCTCACCAGGGGAGCCGAACACTGAAGCTTTCTTT. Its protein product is CASSPGEPNTEAFF.

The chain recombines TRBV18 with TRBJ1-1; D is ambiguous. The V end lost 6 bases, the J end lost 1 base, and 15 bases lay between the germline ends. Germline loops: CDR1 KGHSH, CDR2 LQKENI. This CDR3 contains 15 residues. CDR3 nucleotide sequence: TGTGCCAGCTCGCGGCGGGTACTAGGGAACACTGAAGCTTTCTTT. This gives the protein CASSRRVLGNTEAFF. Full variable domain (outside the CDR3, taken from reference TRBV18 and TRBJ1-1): NAGVMQNPRHLVRRRGQEARLRCSPMKGHSHVYWYRQLPEEGLKFMVYLQKENIIDESGMPKERFSAEFPKEGPSILRIQQVVRGDSAAYFCASSRRVLGNTEAFFGQGTRLTVV.

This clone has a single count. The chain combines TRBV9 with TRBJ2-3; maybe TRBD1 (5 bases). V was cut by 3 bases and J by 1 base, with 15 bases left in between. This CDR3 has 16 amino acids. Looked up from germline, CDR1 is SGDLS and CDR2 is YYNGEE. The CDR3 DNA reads TGTGCCAGCAGCGCCACGTCGACAGACCGCACAGATACGCAGTATTTT. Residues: CASSATSTDRTDTQYF.

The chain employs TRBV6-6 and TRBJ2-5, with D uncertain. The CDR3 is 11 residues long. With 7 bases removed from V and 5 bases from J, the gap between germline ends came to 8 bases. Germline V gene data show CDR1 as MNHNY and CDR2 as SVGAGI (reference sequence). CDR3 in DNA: TGTGCCAGCACCCCCGGGGAGACCCAGTACTTC. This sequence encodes CASTPGETQYF.

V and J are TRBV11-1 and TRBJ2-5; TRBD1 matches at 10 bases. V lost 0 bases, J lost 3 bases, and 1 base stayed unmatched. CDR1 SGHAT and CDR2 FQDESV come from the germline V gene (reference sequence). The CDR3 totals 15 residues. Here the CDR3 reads CASSLAGTGEETQYF. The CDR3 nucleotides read TGTGCCAGCAGCTTAGCGGGGACAGGGGAAGAGACCCAGTACTTC.

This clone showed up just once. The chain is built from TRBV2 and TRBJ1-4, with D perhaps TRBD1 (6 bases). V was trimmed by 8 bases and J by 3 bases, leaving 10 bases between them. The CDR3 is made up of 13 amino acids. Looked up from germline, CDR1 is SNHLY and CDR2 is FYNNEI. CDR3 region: CASGTTANEKLFF. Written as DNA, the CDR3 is TGTGCCAGCGGGACAACGGCTAATGAAAAACTGTTTTTT.

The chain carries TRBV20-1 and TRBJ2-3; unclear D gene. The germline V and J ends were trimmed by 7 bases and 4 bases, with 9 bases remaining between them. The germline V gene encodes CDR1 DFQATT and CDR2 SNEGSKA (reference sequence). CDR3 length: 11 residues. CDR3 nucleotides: TGCAGTGTTGGTCGGGCAGATACGCAGTATTTT. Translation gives CSVGRADTQYF.

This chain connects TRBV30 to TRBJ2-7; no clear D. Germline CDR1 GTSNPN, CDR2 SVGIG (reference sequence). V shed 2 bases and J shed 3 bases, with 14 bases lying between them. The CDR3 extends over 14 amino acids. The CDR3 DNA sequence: TGTGCCTGGAGTACACAACCAAATAACTACGAGCAGTACTTC. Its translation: CAWSTQPNNYEQYF.

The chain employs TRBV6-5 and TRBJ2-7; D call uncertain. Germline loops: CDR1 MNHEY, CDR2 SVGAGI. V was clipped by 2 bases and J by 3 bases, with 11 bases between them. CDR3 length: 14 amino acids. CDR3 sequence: CASSYGQAGYEQYF. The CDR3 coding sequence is TGTGCCAGCAGTTACGGGCAGGCAGGCTACGAGCAGTACTTC.

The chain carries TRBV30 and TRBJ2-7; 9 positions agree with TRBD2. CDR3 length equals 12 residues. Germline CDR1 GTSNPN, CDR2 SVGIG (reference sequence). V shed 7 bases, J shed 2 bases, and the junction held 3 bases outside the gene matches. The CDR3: CASQRGAYEQYF. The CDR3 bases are TGTGCCTCCCAGCGGGGGGCCTACGAGCAGTACTTC.